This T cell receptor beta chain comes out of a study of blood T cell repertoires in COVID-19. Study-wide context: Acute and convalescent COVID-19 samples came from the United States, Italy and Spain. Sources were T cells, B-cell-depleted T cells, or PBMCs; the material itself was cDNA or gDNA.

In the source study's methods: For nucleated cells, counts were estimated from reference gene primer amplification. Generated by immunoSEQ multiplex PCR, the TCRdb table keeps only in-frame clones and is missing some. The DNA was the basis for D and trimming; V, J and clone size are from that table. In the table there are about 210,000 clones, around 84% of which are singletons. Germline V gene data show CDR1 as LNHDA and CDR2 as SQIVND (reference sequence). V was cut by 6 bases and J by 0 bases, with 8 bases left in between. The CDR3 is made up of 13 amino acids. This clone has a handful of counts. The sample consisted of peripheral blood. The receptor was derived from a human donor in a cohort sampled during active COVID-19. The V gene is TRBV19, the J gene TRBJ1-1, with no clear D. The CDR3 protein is CASSRTVNTEAFF. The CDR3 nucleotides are TGTGCCAGTAGCCGGACTGTGAACACTGAAGCTTTCTTT.